The sequence of this T cell receptor beta chain was determined in a study of PD-1 blockade in classical Hodgkin lymphoma. General study points: Newly diagnosed patients reportedly had lower baseline TCR diversity than healthy donors. Repertoire difference causes, possibly disease activity or prior therapy, remain undefined.

Sample time point: newly diagnosed, previously untreated cHL patient sample. The study compared against PBMCs from newly diagnosed, untreated classical Hodgkin lymphoma. As concerns this clone: Its antigen is undetermined.

This CDR3 is built from 12 residues. Germline CDR1 reads LGHNT; CDR2 reads FRNRAP. Between the trimmed V and J ends, which lost 4 bases and 3 bases, there was a span of 7 bases. The table came from immunoSEQ multiplex PCR; TCRdb's copy has only in-frame clones and leaves some out. The sample carries 30,000 to 35,000 clones, around 94% recorded once. Material for sequencing was peripheral blood mononuclear cells (PBMCs). The TCR sequence derives from a human donor with classical Hodgkin lymphoma. The chain couples TRBV12-5 to TRBJ2-7, with no clear D. CDR3 sequence: CASGSPFYEQYF. CDR3 bases: TGTGCTAGTGGTTCCCCTTTCTACGAGCAGTACTTC.